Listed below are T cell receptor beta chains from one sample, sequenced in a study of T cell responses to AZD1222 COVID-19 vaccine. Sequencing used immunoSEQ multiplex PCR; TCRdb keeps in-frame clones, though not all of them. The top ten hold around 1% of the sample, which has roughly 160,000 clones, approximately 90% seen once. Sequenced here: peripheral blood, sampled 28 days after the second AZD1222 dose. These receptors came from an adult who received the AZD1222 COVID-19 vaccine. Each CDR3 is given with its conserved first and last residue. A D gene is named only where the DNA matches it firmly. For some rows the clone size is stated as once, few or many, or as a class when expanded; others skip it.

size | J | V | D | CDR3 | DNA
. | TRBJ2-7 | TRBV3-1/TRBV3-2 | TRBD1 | CATSSTGPLEQYF | TGTGCCACCTCGTCGACAGGGCCTCTGGAGCAGTACTTC
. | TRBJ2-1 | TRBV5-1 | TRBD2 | CASSALAGGLYNEQFF | TGCGCCAGCAGCGCACTAGCGGGGGGCCTTTACAATGAGCAGTTCTTC
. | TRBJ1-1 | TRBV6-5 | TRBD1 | CASSSRTGQGSTEAFF | TGTGCCAGCAGTTCACGGACAGGCCAAGGGAGCACTGAAGCTTTCTTT
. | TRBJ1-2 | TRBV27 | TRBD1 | CASSPGQGFGYTF | TGTGCCAGCAGTCCTGGACAGGGGTTTGGCTACACCTTC
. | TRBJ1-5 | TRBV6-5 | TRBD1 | CASSYSGQGGNQPQHF | TGTGCCAGCAGTTACTCGGGACAGGGAGGCAATCAGCCCCAGCATTTT
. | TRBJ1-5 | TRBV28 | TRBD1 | CASSFPQGGQPQHF | TGTGCCAGCAGTTTCCCCCAGGGGGGGCAGCCCCAGCATTTT
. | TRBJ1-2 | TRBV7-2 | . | CASKKGRSYGYTF | TGTGCCAGCAAAAAGGGACGGAGCTATGGCTACACCTTC
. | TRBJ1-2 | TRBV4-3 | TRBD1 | CASSLQGKGNYGYTF | TGCGCCAGCAGTTTACAGGGGAAAGGGAACTATGGCTACACCTTC
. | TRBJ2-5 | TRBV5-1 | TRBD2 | CASSPLAGGGQETQYF | TGCGCCAGCAGCCCCTTAGCGGGGGGAGGCCAAGAGACCCAGTACTTC
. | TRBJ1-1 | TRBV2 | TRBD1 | CASRETGSHTEAFF | TGTGCCAGCAGGGAGACAGGGTCTCACACTGAAGCTTTCTTT
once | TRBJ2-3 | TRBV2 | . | CASAGVGTDTQYF | TGTGCCAGCGCAGGGGTGGGCACAGATACGCAGTATTTT
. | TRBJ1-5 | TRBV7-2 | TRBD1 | CASSWDGQGENQPQHF | TGTGCCAGCAGCTGGGATGGACAGGGGGAGAATCAGCCCCAGCATTTT
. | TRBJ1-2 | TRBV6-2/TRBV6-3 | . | CASSKQKGPNYGYTF | TGTGCCAGCAGTAAGCAAAAGGGCCCTAACTATGGCTACACCTTC
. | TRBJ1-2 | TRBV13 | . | CASSRRDSNYGYTF | TGTGCCAGCAGCCGAAGGGACTCTAACTATGGCTACACCTTC
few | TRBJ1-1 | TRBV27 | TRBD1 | CASSSRTGKAYTEAFF | TGTGCCAGCAGTTCCCGGACAGGGAAGGCGTACACTGAAGCTTTCTTT
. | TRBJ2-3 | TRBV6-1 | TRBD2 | CASSEEVSGGTDTQYF | TGTGCCAGCAGTGAAGAGGTTAGCGGGGGCACAGATACGCAGTATTTT
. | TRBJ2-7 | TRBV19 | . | CASSRYEQYF | TGTGCCAGTAGTCGGTACGAGCAGTACTTC
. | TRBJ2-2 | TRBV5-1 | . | CASSPMWNTGELFF | TGCGCCAGCAGCCCCATGTGGAACACCGGGGAGCTGTTTTTT
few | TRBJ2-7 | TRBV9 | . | CASSLRPSSYEQYF | TGTGCCAGCAGCCTCCGACCGAGCTCCTACGAGCAGTACTTC
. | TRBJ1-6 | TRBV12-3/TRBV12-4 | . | CASSPTPSPLHF | TGTGCCAGCAGTCCTACACCCTCCCCCCTCCACTTT
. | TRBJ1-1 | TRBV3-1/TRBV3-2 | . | CASSSPQGTEAFF | TGTGCCAGCAGCTCACCTCAGGGGACTGAAGCTTTCTTT
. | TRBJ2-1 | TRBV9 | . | CASSVWGEAYNEQFF | TGTGCCAGCAGCGTTTGGGGTGAGGCCTACAATGAGCAGTTCTTC
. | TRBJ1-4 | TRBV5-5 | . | CASSALVATNEKLFF | TGTGCCAGCTCCGCCTTAGTTGCAACTAATGAAAAACTGTTTTTT
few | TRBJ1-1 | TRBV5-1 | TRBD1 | CASSSDLPGQRRNTEAFF | TGCGCCAGCAGCTCCGATCTACCGGGACAGAGACGCAACACTGAAGCTTTCTTT